The 16 T cell receptor beta chains below come from one sample, sequenced in a study of blood T cells in healthy people across ages. Sample-barcoded 5' priming and a J-beta primer mix drove a second PCR of 7 to 11 cycles. One entry per CDR3 protein results from TCRdb running MiXCR on the 5' RACE reads. The top ten clones hold roughly 10% of a sample with approximately 900,000 distinct CDR3 sequences, 25% to 30% of them seen once. These data also formed part of another study, on T cells of mothers and their children.

Sequencing used blood. The origin of the receptors is a woman between 40 and 55 years old in good health.

This clonotype was counted between two and nine times. Written as DNA, the CDR3 is TGTGCCACCAGTGATACCGGGACAGGGTTTAAGGCCCAGTACTTC. Its protein product is CATSDTGTGFKAQYF. This chain connects TRBV24-1 to TRBJ2-5; 9 bases line up with TRBD1. V was pared by 3 bases and J by 9 bases, with 10 bases of the junction left unmatched. Per the germline V gene, CDR1 is KGHDR and CDR2 is SFDVKD. CDR3 length: 15 residues.

This clonotype was detected many times. This chain links TRBV29-1 with TRBJ1-2; 11 bases are a match to TRBD1. The length of the CDR3 is 13 residues. Trimming removed 4 bases from V and 6 bases from J; junction bases left unmatched: 4. CDR1 is SQVTM and CDR2 is ANQGSEA in the germline V gene. CDR3 nucleotide sequence: TGCAGCGTTGTTGGACAGGGGGCGAATGGCTACACCTTC. Translated, it gives CSVVGQGANGYTF.

At least ten counts were recorded for this clonotype. V usage is TRBV4-3 and J usage is TRBJ1-2, with unresolved D. Germline-derived CDR1 and CDR2 are LGHNA and YSLEER. The V end lost 0 bases, the J end lost 1 base, and 9 bases lay between the germline ends. The CDR3 is made up of 15 amino acids. The chain's CDR3 is CASSQDSSSNYGYTF. CDR3 nucleotide sequence: TGCGCCAGCAGCCAAGATAGTTCCAGTAACTATGGCTACACCTTC.

This clonotype was found a few times. Compared with germline, one end of the junction differs, possibly owing to a read error. The chain is built from TRBV27 and TRBJ1-2; possibly TRBD1 for D (6 bases). CDR1 is MNHEY and CDR2 is SMNVEV in the germline V gene (reference sequence). This CDR3 is built from 15 residues. The CDR3 nucleotides read TGTACCAGCAGTTTAAAGCCAGGGGAAGGATATGGCTACACCTTC. It translates to CTSSLKPGEGYGYTF.

The CDR3, as DNA: TGTGCCAGCAGCCCGGGACCAGCGGGGGGCGGAGAGACCCAGTACTTC. Translating gives CASSPGPAGGGETQYF. The rearrangement joins TRBV7-9 to TRBJ2-7; 9 bases align to TRBD2. With the DNA end fitting TRBJ2-5 better, the J assignment may be wrong. The CDR3 extends over 16 amino acids. The germline V gene has CDR1 SEHNR and CDR2 FQNEAQ (reference sequence).

This clonotype was observed many times. This chain joins TRBV6-1 and TRBJ2-7, with TRBD1 matching 8 bases. The germline gives CDR1 MNHNS, CDR2 SASEGT. The CDR3 runs to 15 residues. Unmatched junction bases numbered 8, after V lost 3 bases and J lost 4 bases. The CDR3: CASSDTGTGPYEQYF. In DNA form, the CDR3 reads TGTGCCAGCAGTGATACCGGGACAGGACCATACGAGCAGTACTTC.

This clonotype was found many times. The chain recombines TRBV4-3 with TRBJ2-3; 11 nucleotides align to TRBD2. Germline V gene lookup returns CDR1 LGHNA and CDR2 YSLEER. V gave up 1 base and J gave up 2 bases; unmatched junction bases: 5. This CDR3 is 17 amino acids long. The CDR3 DNA is TGCGCCAGCAGCCAAGCACTAGCGGGGGACTACACAGATACGCAGTATTTT. Translation: CASSQALAGDYTDTQYF.

The chain uses TRBV3-1 and TRBJ2-3; D perhaps matches TRBD2 (6 bases). V was trimmed by 4 bases and J by 5 bases, leaving 19 bases between them. Per germline, CDR1 LGHDT and CDR2 YNNKEL (reference sequence). This CDR3 region has 16 residues. In DNA, the CDR3 is TGTGCCAGCAGCCGAGAAGGCTTCGTCGGGGGAGATACGCAGTATTTT. This sequence encodes CASSREGFVGGDTQYF.

A note on this clonotype: One junction end does not reproduce the germline sequence, and a read error may be involved. V gene TRBV12-3 or TRBV12-4 combines with J gene TRBJ1-1, with D perhaps TRBD1 (5 bases). This CDR3 has 15 residues. In DNA, the CDR3 is TGCGCCAGCAGTTTTAGATCCAGGGCGAACACTGAAGCTTTCTTT. Translating it yields CASSFRSRANTEAFF.

The sample holds many counts of this clonotype. This chain connects TRBV20-1 to TRBJ1-5; D is ambiguous. There are 13 residues in the CDR3. Looked up from germline, CDR1 is DFQATT and CDR2 is SNEGSKA (reference sequence). V gave up 5 bases and J gave up 1 base, with 9 bases separating them. The CDR3 DNA follows: TGCAGTGCTTGGTTCGGGAGCAATCAGCCCCAGCATTTT. It codes for CSAWFGSNQPQHF.

The chain links TRBV12-3 or TRBV12-4 to TRBJ1-4; D is unresolved. This CDR3 contains 13 residues. V was shortened by 8 bases and J by 6 bases, with 13 bases between the two germline ends. CDR3 loop: CASPVEGDEKLFF. The DNA of the CDR3 is TGTGCCAGCCCCGTGGAGGGCGATGAAAAACTGTTTTTT.

CDR3 protein: CASSRSRATEAFF. The DNA for the CDR3 is TGTGCCAGCAGCCGGAGTAGGGCAACTGAAGCTTTCTTT. The V and J genes are TRBV7-8 and TRBJ1-1; no clear D gene. This CDR3 spans 13 amino acids. V was clipped by 5 bases and J by 5 bases, with 12 bases between them. Germline loops: CDR1 SGHVS, CDR2 FQNEAQ.

The DNA of the CDR3 is TGTGCCAGCAGTATAGGGACCAATTCACCCCTCCACTTT. Translation: CASSIGTNSPLHF. The chain joins TRBV2 to TRBJ1-6, with D possibly being TRBD1 (5 bases). CDR1 and CDR2 (germline): SNHLY, FYNNEI. This CDR3 has 13 residues. The V end lost 5 bases, the J end lost 7 bases, and 9 bases lay between the germline ends.

V is TRBV7-2 and J is TRBJ2-3, with D hard to call. Trimming removed 4 bases at V and 6 bases at J, with 11 bases between. The germline CDR1 and CDR2 sequences are SGHTA and FQGNSA. CDR3 length: 13 residues. CDR3 coding DNA: TGTGCCAGCAGCTACCCTAGTTCCGATACGCAGTATTTT. Protein product: CASSYPSSDTQYF.

On this clonotype: A much larger clone lies one base from this, so it may be a read error. This chain joins TRBV20-1 and TRBJ2-1; D ambiguous. Trimming pared 4 bases from V and 10 bases from J, leaving 8 bases between. The germline gives CDR1 DFQATT, CDR2 SNEGSKA (reference sequence). This CDR3 is 10 amino acids long. The CDR3: CSAISYEQFF. DNA for the CDR3: TGCAGTGCTATAAGCTACGAGCAGTTCTTC.

This clonotype was seen a few times. This chain joins TRBV4-3 and TRBJ1-3; 10 bases are shared with TRBD1. CDR1 is LGHNA and CDR2 is YSLEER in the germline V gene. V trimming: 0 bases; J trimming: 8 bases; junction bases outside the gene matches: 13. The CDR3 is 18 amino acids. CDR3 protein: CASSQDGDGQGGTYTIYF. The CDR3 DNA reads as TGCGCCAGCAGCCAAGATGGGGACGGACAGGGGGGTACATACACCATATATTTT.